Each of the 13 T cell receptor beta chains below was sequenced from the same sample in a study of T cells in localized non-small cell lung cancer. Assay used: immunoSEQ multiplex PCR; TCRdb lists only in-frame clones, some missing. The profile covers around 34,000 clones, with 93% appearing a single time and 7.9% taken by the ten largest. Sample: peripheral blood, taken before any cancer treatment. These receptors were obtained from a female donor of 60 years or more with stage I lung adenocarcinoma.

The genes are TRBV7-2 and TRBJ1-3; D call uncertain. This CDR3 contains 13 residues. V lost 5 bases and J 4 bases, leaving 9 bases between the germline ends. The germline CDR1 and CDR2 sequences are SGHTA and FQGNSA. CDR3 DNA: TGTGCCAGCAGCATACAAGAAGGAAACACCATATATTTT. This encodes CASSIQEGNTIYF.

The chain has TRBV6-6 and TRBJ1-1; D remains ambiguous. V was clipped by 10 bases and J by 6 bases, with 12 bases between them. The CDR3 contains 11 residues. CDR1 is MNHNY and CDR2 is SVGAGI in the germline V gene (reference sequence). CDR3 sequence (DNA): TGTGCCACTCAAATGGAACCTGAAGCTTTCTTT. Translating gives CATQMEPEAFF.

This rearrangement joins TRBV4-1 to TRBJ1-2; D may be TRBD1 (5 bases). The CDR3 loop spans 13 amino acids. Trimming took 4 bases from V and 3 from J, leaving 9 bases between them. The V gene's germline CDR1 is MGHRA and CDR2 YSYEKL. CDR3 residues: CASSPWGYYGYTF. CDR3 sequence (DNA): TGCGCCAGCAGCCCGTGGGGGTACTATGGCTACACCTTC.

This clone was seen more than once but under ten times. The chain combines TRBV11-3 with TRBJ2-5, with D hard to call. Germline lookup yields CDR1 SGHNT and CDR2 YENEEA. V lost 5 bases and J 1 base, leaving 8 bases between the germline ends. This CDR3 has 13 residues. Here the CDR3 DNA reads TGTGCCAGCAGCCCCGCAGGCCAAGAGACCCAGTACTTC. It encodes CASSPAGQETQYF.

The chain has TRBV19 and TRBJ1-5; no clear D gene. The CDR3 totals 13 residues. CDR1 and CDR2 from the germline V gene are LNHDA and SQIVND (reference sequence). V was cut by 3 bases and J by 3 bases, with 6 bases left in between. The CDR3 protein is CASSMMDNQPQHF. The CDR3 DNA reads as TGTGCCAGTAGTATGATGGACAATCAGCCCCAGCATTTT.

This clone was picked up one time. V and J are TRBV15 and TRBJ1-2; 9 nucleotides agree with TRBD1. The V gene end was trimmed by 7 bases and the J gene end by 8 bases; junction bases not matched to a gene: 8. This CDR3 is 13 amino acids long. Germline V gives CDR1 LNHNV, CDR2 YYDKDF (reference sequence). This CDR3 reads CATKGQGGIGYTF. CDR3 sequence (DNA): TGTGCCACCAAGGGACAGGGAGGAATCGGCTACACCTTC.

CDR3 sequence reads: CASSQDPGRGYGYTF. CDR3 bases: TGTGCCAGTAGTCAAGATCCGGGACGGGGCTATGGCTACACCTTC. V is TRBV19 and J is TRBJ1-2, with a weak D call TRBD1 (5 bases). V was trimmed by 5 bases and J by 4 bases, leaving 17 bases between them. From germline, CDR1 is LNHDA and CDR2 SQIVND (reference sequence). This CDR3 is built from 15 residues.

This chain connects TRBV7-2 to TRBJ2-2; 10 bases fit TRBD1. With 1 base clipped from V and 6 bases from J, the junction kept 2 bases outside the gene matches. This CDR3 comprises 15 residues. Germline V CDR1 and CDR2: SGHTA, FQGNSA. This chain's CDR3 is CASSLVTGGAGELFF. The DNA of the CDR3 is TGTGCCAGCAGCTTAGTGACAGGGGGCGCCGGGGAGCTGTTTTTT.

The chain couples TRBV7-6 to TRBJ1-3; D uncertain. Germline CDR1 is SGHVS and CDR2 is FNYEAQ. V lost 1 base and J 0 bases, leaving 10 bases between the germline ends. This CDR3 has 16 residues. In DNA, the CDR3 is TGTGCCAGCAGCTTAGAAACCACCAGCTCTGGAAACACCATATATTTT. Its translation: CASSLETTSSGNTIYF.

The chain has TRBV9 and TRBJ1-1; 9 nucleotides match TRBD1. The length of the CDR3 is 14 residues. Trimming at V came to 3 bases and at J to 5 bases, leaving 5 bases not matched to a gene. Germline CDR1 and CDR2: SGDLS and YYNGEE. This chain's CDR3 is CASSGGQGKTEAFF. The CDR3 nucleotides read TGTGCCAGCAGCGGGGGACAGGGTAAGACTGAAGCTTTCTTT.

The V gene is TRBV29-1, the J gene TRBJ2-3; D call uncertain. This CDR3 spans 13 amino acids. V shed 2 bases and J shed 2 bases, with 8 bases lying between them. Germline CDR1 and CDR2: SQVTM and ANQGSEA. The CDR3 here is CSVERAVTDTQYF. In DNA, the CDR3 is TGCAGCGTTGAAAGGGCGGTCACAGATACGCAGTATTTT.

The chain carries TRBV21-1 and TRBJ1-4. TRBV21-1 is reported as a pseudogene. This CDR3 contains 17 residues. CDR3 DNA sequence: TGTGCCAGCAGGAGCGGCTGCTACAAGGTGCATAATGAAAAACTGTTTTTT. Translating it yields CASRSGCYKVHNEKLFF.

V gene TRBV5-1 combines with J gene TRBJ1-2, with TRBD1 identical over 9 bases. The germline gives CDR1 SGHRS, CDR2 YFSETQ. CDR3 length: 14 amino acids. Trimming took 4 bases from V and 3 from J; bases not matched to a gene: 4. CDR3 in amino acids: CASSRDRVDYGYTF. As DNA, the CDR3 is TGCGCCAGCAGCCGGGACAGGGTAGACTATGGCTACACCTTC.